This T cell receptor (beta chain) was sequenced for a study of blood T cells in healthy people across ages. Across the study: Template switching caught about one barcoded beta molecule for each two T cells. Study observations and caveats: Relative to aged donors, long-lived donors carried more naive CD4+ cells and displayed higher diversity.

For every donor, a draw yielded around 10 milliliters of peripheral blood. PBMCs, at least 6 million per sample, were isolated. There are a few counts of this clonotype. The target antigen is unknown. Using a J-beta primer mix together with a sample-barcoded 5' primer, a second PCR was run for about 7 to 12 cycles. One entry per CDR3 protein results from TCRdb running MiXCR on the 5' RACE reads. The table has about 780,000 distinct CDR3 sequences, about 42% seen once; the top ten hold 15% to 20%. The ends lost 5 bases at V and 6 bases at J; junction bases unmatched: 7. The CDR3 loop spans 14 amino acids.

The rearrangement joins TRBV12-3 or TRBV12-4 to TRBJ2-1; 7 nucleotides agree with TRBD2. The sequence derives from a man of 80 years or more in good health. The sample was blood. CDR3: CASSIPGTINEQFF. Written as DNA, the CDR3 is TGTGCCAGCAGTATCCCCGGGACTATCAATGAGCAGTTCTTC.